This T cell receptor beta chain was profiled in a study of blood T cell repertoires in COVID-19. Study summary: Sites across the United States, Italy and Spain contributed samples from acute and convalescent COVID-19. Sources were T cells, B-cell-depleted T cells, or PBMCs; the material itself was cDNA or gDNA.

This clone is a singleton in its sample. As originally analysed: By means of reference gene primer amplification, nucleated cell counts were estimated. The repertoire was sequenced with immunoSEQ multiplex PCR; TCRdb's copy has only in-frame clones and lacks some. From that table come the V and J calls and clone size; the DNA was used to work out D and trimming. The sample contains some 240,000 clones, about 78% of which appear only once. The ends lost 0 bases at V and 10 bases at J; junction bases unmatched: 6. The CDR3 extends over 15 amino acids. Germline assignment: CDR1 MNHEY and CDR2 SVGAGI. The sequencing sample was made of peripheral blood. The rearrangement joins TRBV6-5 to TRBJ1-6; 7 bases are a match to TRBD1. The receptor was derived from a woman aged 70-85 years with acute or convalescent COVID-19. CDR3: CASSYSEQGNSPLHF. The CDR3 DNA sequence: TGTGCCAGCAGTTACTCAGAACAGGGGAACTCACCCCTCCACTTT.